This T cell receptor beta chain was observed in a study of neurological immune-mediated disorders. The CDR3 is 14 residues long. The V gene's germline CDR1 is SGHTA and CDR2 FQGNSA. Trimming pared 5 bases from V and 4 bases from J, leaving 14 bases between. Described time point: longitudinal time-point 1 (baseline). Unsorted libraries came from 2 million PBMCs stored at -80 °C. Using its own MiXCR run on the 5' RACE reads, TCRdb lists one record per CDR3 protein. The sample has 50,000 to 70,000 distinct CDR3 sequences, about 10% seen once. This clonotype was seen at least ten times. This chain links TRBV7-2 with TRBJ2-5; D is ambiguous. The receptor comes from a male donor with HTLV-1-associated myelopathy (HAM/TSP). Sequencing was done on a sample of PBMCs. CDR3 loop: CASSNRKGRETQYF. Written as DNA, the CDR3 is TGTGCCAGCAGCAACCGGAAGGGCCGAGAGACCCAGTACTTC.